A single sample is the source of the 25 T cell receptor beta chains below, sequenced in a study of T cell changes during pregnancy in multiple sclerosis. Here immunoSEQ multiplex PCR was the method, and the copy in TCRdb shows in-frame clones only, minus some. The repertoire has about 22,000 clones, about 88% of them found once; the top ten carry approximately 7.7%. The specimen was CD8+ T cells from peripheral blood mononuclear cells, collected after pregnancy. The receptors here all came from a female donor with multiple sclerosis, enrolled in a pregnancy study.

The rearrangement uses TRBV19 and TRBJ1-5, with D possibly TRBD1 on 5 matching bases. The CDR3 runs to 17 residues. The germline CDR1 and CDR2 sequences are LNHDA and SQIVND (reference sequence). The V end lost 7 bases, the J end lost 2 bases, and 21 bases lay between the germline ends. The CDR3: CASTKKGLGRGNQPQHF. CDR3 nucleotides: TGTGCCAGTACCAAGAAGGGGTTAGGGCGAGGCAATCAGCCCCAGCATTTT.

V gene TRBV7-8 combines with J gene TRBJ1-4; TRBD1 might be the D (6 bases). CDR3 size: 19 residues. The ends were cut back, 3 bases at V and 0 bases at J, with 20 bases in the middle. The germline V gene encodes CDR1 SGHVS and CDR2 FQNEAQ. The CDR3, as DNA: TGTGCCAGCAGCTTCCCCCTTTTTGGGGGCCTTGCAACTAATGAAAAACTGTTTTTT. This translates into CASSFPLFGGLATNEKLFF.

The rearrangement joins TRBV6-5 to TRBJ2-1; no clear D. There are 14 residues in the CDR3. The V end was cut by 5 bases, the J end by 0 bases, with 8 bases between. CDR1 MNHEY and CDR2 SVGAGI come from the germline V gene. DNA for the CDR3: TGTGCCAGCAGTATAGCCAGCTCCTACAATGAGCAGTTCTTC. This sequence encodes CASSIASSYNEQFF.

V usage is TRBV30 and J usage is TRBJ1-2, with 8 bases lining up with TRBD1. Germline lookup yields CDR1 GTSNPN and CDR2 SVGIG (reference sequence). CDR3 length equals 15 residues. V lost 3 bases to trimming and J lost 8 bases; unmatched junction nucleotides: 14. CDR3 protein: CAWSKVVRGPGGYTF. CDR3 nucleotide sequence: TGTGCCTGGAGCAAGGTCGTCAGGGGGCCGGGAGGCTACACCTTC.

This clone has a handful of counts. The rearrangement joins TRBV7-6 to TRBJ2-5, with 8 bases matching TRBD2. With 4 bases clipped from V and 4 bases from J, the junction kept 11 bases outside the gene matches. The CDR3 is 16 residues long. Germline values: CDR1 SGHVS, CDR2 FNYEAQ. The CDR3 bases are TGTGCCAGCAGCTCCAAATTACGGGAGGGAAGAGAGACCCAGTACTTC. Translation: CASSSKLREGRETQYF.

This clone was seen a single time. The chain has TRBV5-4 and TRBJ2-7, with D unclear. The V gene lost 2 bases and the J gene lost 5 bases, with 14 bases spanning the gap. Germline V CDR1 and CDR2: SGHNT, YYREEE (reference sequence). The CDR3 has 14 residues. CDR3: CASSFTRSADEQYF. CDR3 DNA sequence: TGTGCCAGCAGCTTTACCAGGTCCGCTGACGAGCAGTACTTC.

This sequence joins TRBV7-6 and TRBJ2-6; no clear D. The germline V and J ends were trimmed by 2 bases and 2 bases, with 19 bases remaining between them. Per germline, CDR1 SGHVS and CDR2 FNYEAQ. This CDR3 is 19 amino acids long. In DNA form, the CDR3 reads TGTGCCAGCAGCTTAAATGTAAAGCTTCAACTCGCTGGGGCCAACGTCCTGACTTTC. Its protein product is CASSLNVKLQLAGANVLTF.

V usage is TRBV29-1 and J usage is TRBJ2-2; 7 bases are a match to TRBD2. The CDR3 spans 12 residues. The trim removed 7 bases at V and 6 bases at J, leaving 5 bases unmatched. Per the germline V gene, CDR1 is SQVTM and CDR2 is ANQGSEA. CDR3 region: CSARREAGELFF. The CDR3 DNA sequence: TGCAGCGCTCGACGGGAGGCCGGGGAGCTGTTTTTT.

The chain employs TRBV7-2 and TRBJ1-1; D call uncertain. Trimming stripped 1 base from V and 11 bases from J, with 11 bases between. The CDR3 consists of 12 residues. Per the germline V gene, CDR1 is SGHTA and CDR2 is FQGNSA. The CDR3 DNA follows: TGTGCCAGCAGCTTAGAAGCCTTTGAGGCTTTCTTT. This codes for CASSLEAFEAFF. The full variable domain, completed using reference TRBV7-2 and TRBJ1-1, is GAGVSQSPSNKVTEKGKDVELRCDPISGHTALYWYRQSLGQGLEFLIYFQGNSAPDKSGLPSDRFSAERTGGSVSTLTIQRTQQEDSAVYLCASSLEAFEAFFGQGTRLTVV.

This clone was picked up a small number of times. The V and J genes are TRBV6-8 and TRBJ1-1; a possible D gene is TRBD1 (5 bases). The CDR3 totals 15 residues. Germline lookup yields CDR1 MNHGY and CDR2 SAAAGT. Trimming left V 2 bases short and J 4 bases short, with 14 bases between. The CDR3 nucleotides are TGTGCCAGCAGTTACCGGGGGAGGGTTGGCACTGAAGCTTTCTTT. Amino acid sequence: CASSYRGRVGTEAFF.

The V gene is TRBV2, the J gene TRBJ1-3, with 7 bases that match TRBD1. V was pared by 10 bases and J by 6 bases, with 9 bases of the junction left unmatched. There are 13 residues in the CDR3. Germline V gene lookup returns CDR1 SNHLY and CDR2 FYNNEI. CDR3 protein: CAIYRGTENTIYF. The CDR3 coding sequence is TGTGCCATCTACAGGGGTACTGAAAACACCATATATTTT.

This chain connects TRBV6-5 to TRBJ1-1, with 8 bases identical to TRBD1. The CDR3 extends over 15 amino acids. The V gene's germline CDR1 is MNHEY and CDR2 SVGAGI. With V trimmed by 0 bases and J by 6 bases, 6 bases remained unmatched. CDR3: CASSYSGGQVAEAFF. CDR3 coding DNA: TGTGCCAGCAGTTACTCGGGGGGACAGGTTGCTGAAGCTTTCTTT.

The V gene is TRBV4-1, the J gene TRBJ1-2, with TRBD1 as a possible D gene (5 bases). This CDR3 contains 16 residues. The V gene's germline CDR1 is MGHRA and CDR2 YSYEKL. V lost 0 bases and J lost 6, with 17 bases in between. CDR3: CASSQDPRPGYDGYTF. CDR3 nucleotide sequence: TGCGCCAGCAGCCAAGATCCGCGTCCAGGGTACGATGGCTACACCTTC.

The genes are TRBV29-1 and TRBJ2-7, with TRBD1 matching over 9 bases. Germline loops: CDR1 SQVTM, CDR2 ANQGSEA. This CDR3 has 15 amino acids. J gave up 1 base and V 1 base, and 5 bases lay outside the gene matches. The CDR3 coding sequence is TGCAGCGTTGAAGTTGCGGGACAGGGTTCCTACGAGCAGTACTTC. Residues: CSVEVAGQGSYEQYF.

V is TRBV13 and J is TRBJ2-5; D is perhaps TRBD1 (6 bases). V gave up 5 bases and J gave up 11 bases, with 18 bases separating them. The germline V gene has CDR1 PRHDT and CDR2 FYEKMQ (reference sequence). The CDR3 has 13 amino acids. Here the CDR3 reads CASSPDRWSGQYF. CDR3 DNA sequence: TGTGCCAGCAGCCCCGACAGGTGGTCCGGGCAGTACTTC.

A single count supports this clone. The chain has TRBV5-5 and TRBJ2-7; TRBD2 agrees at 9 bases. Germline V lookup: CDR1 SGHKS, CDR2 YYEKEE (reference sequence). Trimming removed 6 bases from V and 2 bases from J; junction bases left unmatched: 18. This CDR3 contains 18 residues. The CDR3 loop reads CASTPSGTPGEGPYEQYF. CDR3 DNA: TGTGCCAGCACCCCTAGCGGGACCCCGGGGGAGGGCCCCTACGAGCAGTACTTC. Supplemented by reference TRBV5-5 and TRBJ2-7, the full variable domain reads DAGVTQSPTHLIKTRGQQVTLRCSPISGHKSVSWYQQVLGQGPQFIFQYYEKEERGRGNFPDRFSARQFPNYSSELNVNALLLGDSALYLCASTPSGTPGEGPYEQYFGPGTRLTVT.

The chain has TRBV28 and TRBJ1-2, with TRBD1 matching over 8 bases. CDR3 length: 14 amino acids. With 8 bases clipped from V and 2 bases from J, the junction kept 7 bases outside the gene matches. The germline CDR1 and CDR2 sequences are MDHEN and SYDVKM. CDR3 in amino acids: CASQGARSNYGYTF. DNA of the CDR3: TGTGCCAGCCAGGGGGCCAGGTCCAACTATGGCTACACCTTC.

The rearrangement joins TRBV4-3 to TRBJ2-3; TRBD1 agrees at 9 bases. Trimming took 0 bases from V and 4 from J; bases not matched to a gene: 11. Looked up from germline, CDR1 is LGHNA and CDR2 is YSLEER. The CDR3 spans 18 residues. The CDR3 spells CASSQEGSTGGISDTQYF. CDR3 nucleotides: TGCGCCAGCAGCCAAGAGGGTTCCACAGGGGGCATATCAGATACGCAGTATTTT.

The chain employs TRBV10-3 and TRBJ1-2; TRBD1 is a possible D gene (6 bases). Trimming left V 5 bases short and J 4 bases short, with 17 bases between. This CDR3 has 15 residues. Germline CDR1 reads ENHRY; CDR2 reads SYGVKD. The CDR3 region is CAISTRRGNFYGYTF. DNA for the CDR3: TGTGCCATCAGTACTCGAAGGGGGAATTTCTATGGCTACACCTTC.

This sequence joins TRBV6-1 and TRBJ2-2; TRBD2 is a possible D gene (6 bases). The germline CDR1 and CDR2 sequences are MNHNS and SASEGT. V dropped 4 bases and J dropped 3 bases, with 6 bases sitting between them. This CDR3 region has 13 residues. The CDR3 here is CASSGGDTGELFF. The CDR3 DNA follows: TGTGCCAGCAGTGGGGGGGACACCGGGGAGCTGTTTTTT.

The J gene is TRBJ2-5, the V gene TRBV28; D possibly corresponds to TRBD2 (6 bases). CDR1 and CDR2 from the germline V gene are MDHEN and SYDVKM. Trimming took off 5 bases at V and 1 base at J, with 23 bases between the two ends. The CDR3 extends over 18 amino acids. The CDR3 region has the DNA TGTGCCAGCAGTCAAACCCCCGGATGGGCGGGGCCCCAAGAGACCCAGTACTTC. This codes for CASSQTPGWAGPQETQYF.

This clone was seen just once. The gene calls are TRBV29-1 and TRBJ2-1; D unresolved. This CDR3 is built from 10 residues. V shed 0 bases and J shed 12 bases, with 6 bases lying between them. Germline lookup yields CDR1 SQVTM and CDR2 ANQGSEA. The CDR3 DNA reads TGCAGCGTTGAAGAGGCTGGGCAGTTCTTC. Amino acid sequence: CSVEEAGQFF.

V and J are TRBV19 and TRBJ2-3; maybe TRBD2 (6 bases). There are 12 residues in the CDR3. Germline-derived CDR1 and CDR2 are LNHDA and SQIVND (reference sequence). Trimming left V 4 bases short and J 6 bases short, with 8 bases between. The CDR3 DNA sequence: TGTGCCAGTAGTACTCTAGCGGATACGCAGTATTTT. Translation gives CASSTLADTQYF.

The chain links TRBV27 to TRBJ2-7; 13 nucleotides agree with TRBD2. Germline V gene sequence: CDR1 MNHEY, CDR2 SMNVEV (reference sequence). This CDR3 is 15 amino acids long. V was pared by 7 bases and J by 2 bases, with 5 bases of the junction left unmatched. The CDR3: CASMGLAGPPYEQYF. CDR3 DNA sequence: TGTGCCAGCATGGGACTAGCGGGACCACCCTACGAGCAGTACTTC.

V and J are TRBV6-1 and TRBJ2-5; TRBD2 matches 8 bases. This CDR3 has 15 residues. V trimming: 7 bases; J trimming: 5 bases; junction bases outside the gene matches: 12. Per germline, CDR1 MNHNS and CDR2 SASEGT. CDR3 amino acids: CASMGLEMPQETQYF. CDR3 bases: TGTGCCAGCATGGGACTAGAAATGCCACAGGAGACCCAGTACTTC.